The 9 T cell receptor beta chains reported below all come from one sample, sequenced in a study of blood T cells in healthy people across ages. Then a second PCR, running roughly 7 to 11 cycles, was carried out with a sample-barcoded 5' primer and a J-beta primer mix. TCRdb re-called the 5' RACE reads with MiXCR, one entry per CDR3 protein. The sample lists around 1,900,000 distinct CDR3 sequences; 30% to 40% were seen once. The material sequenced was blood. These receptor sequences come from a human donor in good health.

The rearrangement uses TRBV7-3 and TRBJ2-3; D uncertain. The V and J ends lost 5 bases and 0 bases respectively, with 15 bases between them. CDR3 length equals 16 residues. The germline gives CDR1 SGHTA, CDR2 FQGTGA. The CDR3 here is CASSLSASPSTDTQYF. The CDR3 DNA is TGTGCCAGCAGCCTATCAGCCTCCCCAAGCACAGATACGCAGTATTTT.

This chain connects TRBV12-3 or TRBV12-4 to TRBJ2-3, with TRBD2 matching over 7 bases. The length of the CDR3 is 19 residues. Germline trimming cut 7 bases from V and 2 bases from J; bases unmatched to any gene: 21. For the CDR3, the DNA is TGTGCCAGCATTAATCGGGTCAGCACTAGCGCGGGACCCACAGATACGCAGTATTTT. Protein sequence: CASINRVSTSAGPTDTQYF.

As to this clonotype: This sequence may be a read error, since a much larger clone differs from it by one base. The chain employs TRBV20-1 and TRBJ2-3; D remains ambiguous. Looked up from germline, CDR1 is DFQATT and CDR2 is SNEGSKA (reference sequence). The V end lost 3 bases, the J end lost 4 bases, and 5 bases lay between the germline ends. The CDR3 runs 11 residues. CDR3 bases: TGCAGTGCTAGCCCCTCAGATACGCAGTATTTT. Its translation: CSASPSDTQYF.

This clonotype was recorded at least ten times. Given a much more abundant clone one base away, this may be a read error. Here the CDR3 reads CASSCRTGEGGYTF. DNA for the CDR3: TGTGCCAGCAGTTGCCGGACAGGGGAGGGTGGCTACACCTTC. The chain couples TRBV27 to TRBJ1-2, with 9 bases lining up with TRBD1. CDR1 and CDR2 from the germline V gene are MNHEY and SMNVEV (reference sequence). CDR3 length: 14 amino acids. After removal of 4 bases from V and 7 bases from J, the junction contained 7 bases not matched to a gene.

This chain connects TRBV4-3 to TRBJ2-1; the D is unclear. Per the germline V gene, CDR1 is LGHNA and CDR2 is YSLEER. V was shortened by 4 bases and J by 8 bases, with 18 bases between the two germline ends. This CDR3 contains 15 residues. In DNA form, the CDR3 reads TGCGCCAGCAGCCCCCGGAAATCGCCTTGGGATGAGCAGTTCTTC. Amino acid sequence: CASSPRKSPWDEQFF.

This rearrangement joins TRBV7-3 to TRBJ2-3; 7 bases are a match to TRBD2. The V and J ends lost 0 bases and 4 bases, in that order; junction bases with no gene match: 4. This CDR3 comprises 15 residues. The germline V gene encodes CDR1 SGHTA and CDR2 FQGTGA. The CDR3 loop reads CASSLTREGPDTQYF. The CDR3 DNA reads TGTGCCAGCAGCTTAACCAGGGAGGGGCCAGATACGCAGTATTTT.

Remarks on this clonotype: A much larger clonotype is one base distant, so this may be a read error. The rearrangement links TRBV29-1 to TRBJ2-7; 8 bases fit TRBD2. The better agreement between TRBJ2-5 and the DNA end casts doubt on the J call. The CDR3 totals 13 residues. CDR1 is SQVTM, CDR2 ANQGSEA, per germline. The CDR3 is CSATTGTRETQYF. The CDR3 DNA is TGCAGCGCAACGACTGGGACTAGGGAGACCCAGTACTTC.

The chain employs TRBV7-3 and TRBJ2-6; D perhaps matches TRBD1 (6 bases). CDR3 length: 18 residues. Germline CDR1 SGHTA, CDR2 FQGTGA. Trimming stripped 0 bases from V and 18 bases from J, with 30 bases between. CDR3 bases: TGTGCCAGCAGCTTAACGGGCCAGGGGTTGTCTGGGGCCAACGTCTGGACTTTC. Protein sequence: CASSLTGQGLSGANVWTF.

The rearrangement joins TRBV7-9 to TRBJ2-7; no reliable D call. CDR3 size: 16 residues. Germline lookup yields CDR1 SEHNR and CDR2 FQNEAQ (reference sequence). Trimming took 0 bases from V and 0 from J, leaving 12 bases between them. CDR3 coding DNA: TGTGCCAGCAGCTTAGCGGGTCATCAGAGCTCCTACGAGCAGTACTTC. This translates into CASSLAGHQSSYEQYF.